The 26 T cell receptor beta chains presented below share a single source sample, sequenced in a study of T cell responses to AZD1222 COVID-19 vaccine. Only in-frame clones appear in the TCRdb table, and some are missing; sequencing was by immunoSEQ multiplex PCR. The sample records under 35,000 clones, 86% being singletons. Sequenced here: peripheral blood, sampled 28 days after the second AZD1222 dose. The receptor set was obtained from an adult who received the AZD1222 COVID-19 vaccine.

This clone appeared a single time. The CDR3 region is CASSLASAGGAPGELFF. The CDR3 DNA follows: TGCGCCAGCAGCTTGGCCTCCGCCGGGGGGGCCCCGGGGGAGCTGTTTTTT. The chain joins TRBV5-1 to TRBJ2-2; 8 bases fit TRBD2. This CDR3 is built from 17 residues. Per germline, CDR1 SGHRS and CDR2 YFSETQ. V lost 0 bases and J lost 8; bases outside the gene matches: 12. Using reference TRBV5-1 and TRBJ2-2 for the parts outside the CDR3, the full variable domain is KAGVTQTPRYLIKTRGQQVTLSCSPISGHRSVSWYQQTPGQGLQFLFEYFSETQRNKGNFPGRFSGRQFSNSRSEMNVSTLELGDSALYLCASSLASAGGAPGELFFGEGSRLTVL.

V usage is TRBV15 and J usage is TRBJ2-2; D is ambiguous. The CDR3 is made up of 14 amino acids. V shed 1 base and J shed 1 base, with 4 bases lying between them. CDR1 and CDR2 (germline): LNHNV, YYDKDF (reference sequence). The CDR3 spells CATSRGQNTGELFF. CDR3 DNA sequence: TGTGCCACCAGCAGAGGACAGAACACCGGGGAGCTGTTTTTT.

V gene TRBV15 combines with J gene TRBJ2-3; D is tentatively TRBD1 or TRBD2 (6 bases each). Looked up from germline, CDR1 is LNHNV and CDR2 is YYDKDF (reference sequence). V was shortened by 4 bases and J by 0 bases, with 14 bases between the two germline ends. There are 16 residues in the CDR3. CDR3 sequence (DNA): TGTGCCACCAGCAAACTCCAGGGGACTAGCACAGATACGCAGTATTTT. Translation gives CATSKLQGTSTDTQYF.

The chain has TRBV5-6 and TRBJ1-2, with D maybe TRBD1 (6 bases). The germline gives CDR1 SGHDT, CDR2 YYEEEE. V lost 4 bases, J lost 1 base, and 14 bases lay in between. This CDR3 has 15 amino acids. CDR3 DNA sequence: TGTGCCAGCAGCGCAGGGGTTATCTTTAACTATGGCTACACCTTC. It translates to CASSAGVIFNYGYTF.

The table lists this clone with a few counts. The chain employs TRBV30 and TRBJ1-1; D is possibly TRBD1 (5 bases). Trimming took 4 bases from V and 0 from J, leaving 12 bases between them. There are 14 residues in the CDR3. In germline, CDR1 is GTSNPN, CDR2 SVGIG (reference sequence). The CDR3 here is CAWKDRGLNTEAFF. The DNA for the CDR3 is TGTGCCTGGAAGGATAGGGGTTTGAACACTGAAGCTTTCTTT.

V and J are TRBV5-1 and TRBJ2-7; D tentatively fits TRBD1 or TRBD2 (5 bases each). Germline V gene lookup returns CDR1 SGHRS and CDR2 YFSETQ. The CDR3 is 15 residues long. V dropped 7 bases and J dropped 0 bases, with 17 bases sitting between them. The CDR3 DNA reads TGCGCCAGCTCGCCAGGCCGGGGCCTCTCCTACGAGCAGTACTTC. Translation: CASSPGRGLSYEQYF.

The rearrangement uses TRBV3-1 (or the pseudogene TRBV3-2) and TRBJ1-1; D is uncertain. The ends were cut back, 2 bases at V and 3 bases at J, with 10 bases in the middle. This CDR3 comprises 14 residues. The germline V gene encodes CDR1 LGHDT and CDR2 YNNKEL (reference sequence). The chain's CDR3 is CASSQYDGYTEAFF. The CDR3 DNA is TGTGCCAGCAGCCAATATGACGGTTACACTGAAGCTTTCTTT.

J is TRBJ2-1 and V is TRBV19; D might be TRBD1 (5 bases). The CDR3 is made up of 15 amino acids. Germline CDR1 LNHDA, CDR2 SQIVND (reference sequence). Trimming stripped 1 base from V and 1 base from J, with 8 bases between. DNA for the CDR3: TGTGCCAGTAGTATAGGCTCAGGGTCCTACAATGAGCAGTTCTTC. It specifies CASSIGSGSYNEQFF.

The rearrangement uses TRBV5-1 and TRBJ1-4; 7 nucleotides match TRBD1. J gave up 6 bases and V 5 bases, and 7 bases lay outside the gene matches. The CDR3 totals 14 residues. From germline, CDR1 is SGHRS and CDR2 YFSETQ. CDR3 region: CASRSDRADEKLFF. The CDR3, as DNA: TGCGCCAGCAGGTCCGACAGGGCGGATGAAAAACTGTTTTTT.

The CDR3 loop reads CASSKHKTGTSGLSEQYF. The CDR3 DNA follows: TGTGCCAGCAGCAAGCACAAAACCGGGACTAGCGGGCTCTCGGAGCAGTACTTC. The chain joins TRBV7-6 to TRBJ2-7, with 12 bases lining up with TRBD2. The CDR3 has 18 amino acids. Germline lookup yields CDR1 SGHVS and CDR2 FNYEAQ. The ends lost 5 bases at V and 7 bases at J; junction bases unmatched: 18.

The J gene is TRBJ2-7, the V gene TRBV19, with D possibly matching TRBD2 (5 bases). The germline CDR1 and CDR2 sequences are LNHDA and SQIVND (reference sequence). The CDR3 consists of 15 residues. V was trimmed by 3 bases and J by 5 bases, leaving 17 bases between them. The CDR3 spells CASSMTRPRGNEQYF. CDR3 DNA: TGTGCCAGTAGTATGACCCGCCCCCGAGGGAACGAGCAGTACTTC.

The chain is built from TRBV6-6 and TRBJ1-5; maybe TRBD1 (5 bases). Trimming cost V 4 bases and J 2 bases, with 12 bases left between them. The CDR3 has 15 amino acids. CDR1 is MNHNY, CDR2 SVGAGI, per germline (reference sequence). The CDR3, as DNA: TGTGCCAGCAGTTTGGGGGGAGTCGGCAATCAGCCCCAGCATTTT. Translated: CASSLGGVGNQPQHF.

The rearrangement links TRBV3-1 (or the pseudogene TRBV3-2) to TRBJ1-6, with D hard to call. Trimming took 2 bases from V and 4 from J, leaving 6 bases between them. Germline loops: CDR1 LGHDT, CDR2 YNNKEL (reference sequence). The CDR3 spans 14 residues. CDR3 in amino acids: CASSQLNYNSPLHF. The CDR3 DNA follows: TGTGCCAGCAGCCAACTGAATTATAATTCACCCCTCCACTTT.

J is TRBJ1-2 and V is TRBV5-1; a possible D gene is TRBD1 (5 bases). Germline values: CDR1 SGHRS, CDR2 YFSETQ. Trimming shortened V by 5 bases and J by 6 bases, and 14 bases separated the two germline ends. The length of the CDR3 is 13 residues. The CDR3 sequence: CASSPEGRDGYTF. DNA of the CDR3: TGCGCCAGCAGTCCTGAGGGGAGGGATGGCTACACCTTC.

The chain couples TRBV29-1 to TRBJ1-2, with 10 bases lining up with TRBD1. The germline CDR1 and CDR2 sequences are SQVTM and ANQGSEA. Trimming removed 3 bases from V and 2 bases from J; junction bases left unmatched: 3. CDR3 length: 14 amino acids. CDR3 loop: CSVDPGQGNYGYTF. The CDR3 DNA follows: TGCAGCGTTGACCCGGGACAGGGGAACTATGGCTACACCTTC.

V is TRBV10-3 and J is TRBJ1-2, with 9 bases fitting TRBD1. Germline CDR1 reads ENHRY; CDR2 reads SYGVKD. CDR3 length equals 13 residues. Germline trimming cut 6 bases from V and 6 bases from J; bases unmatched to any gene: 5. CDR3: CAISRTGGDGYTF. CDR3 DNA: TGTGCCATCAGCCGAACAGGGGGCGATGGCTACACCTTC.

A single count supports this clone. The chain carries TRBV6-5 and TRBJ1-3, with no clear D. The CDR3 extends over 16 amino acids. V dropped 4 bases and J dropped 1 base, with 14 bases sitting between them. The germline V gene encodes CDR1 MNHEY and CDR2 SVGAGI. The DNA for the CDR3 is TGTGCCAGCAGTTCGCCGGGGATTGGGTCTGGAAACACCATATATTTT. As protein: CASSSPGIGSGNTIYF.

V gene TRBV14 combines with J gene TRBJ2-7, with 8 bases matching TRBD2. This CDR3 is 14 amino acids long. Germline lookup yields CDR1 SGHDN and CDR2 FVKESK. V shed 4 bases, J shed 6 bases, and the junction held 8 bases outside the gene matches. The CDR3: CASSRPGLGFEQYF. DNA of the CDR3: TGTGCCAGCAGCCGCCCGGGACTAGGGTTCGAGCAGTACTTC. Using reference TRBV14 and TRBJ2-7 for the parts outside the CDR3, the full variable domain is EAGVTQFPSHSVIEKGQTVTLRCDPISGHDNLYWYRRVMGKEIKFLLHFVKESKQDESGMPNNRFLAERTGGTYSTLKVQPAELEDSGVYFCASSRPGLGFEQYFGPGTRLTVT.

The chain employs TRBV3-1 (or the pseudogene TRBV3-2) and TRBJ1-3, with D hard to call. The V end was cut by 3 bases, the J end by 0 bases, with 12 bases between. This CDR3 comprises 16 residues. The germline CDR1 and CDR2 sequences are LGHDT and YNNKEL (reference sequence). CDR3 bases: TGTGCCAGCAGCCAGGGAGGACCTTACTCTGGAAACACCATATATTTT. Translation: CASSQGGPYSGNTIYF.

The chain combines TRBV12-3 or TRBV12-4 with TRBJ1-2; D unresolved. Trimming pared 6 bases from V and 8 bases from J, leaving 16 bases between. This CDR3 contains 13 residues. The CDR3 nucleotides read TGTGCCAGCAGGACGACCCTAAGCCGGGGCTACACCTTC. Translating it yields CASRTTLSRGYTF.

This clone has just a few counts. V and J are TRBV7-9 and TRBJ2-7, with 9 bases fitting TRBD1. The V gene's germline CDR1 is SEHNR and CDR2 FQNEAQ (reference sequence). With 6 bases clipped from V and 3 bases from J, the junction kept 9 bases outside the gene matches. This CDR3 spans 15 amino acids. This chain's CDR3 is CASSLTGTGNYEQYF. The CDR3 coding sequence is TGTGCCAGCAGTTTAACAGGGACAGGGAACTACGAGCAGTACTTC.

The J gene is TRBJ2-5, the V gene TRBV21-1; the table calls TRBD2, which could not be checked here. TRBV21-1 is an annotated pseudogene. The CDR3 is 13 residues long. The CDR3 here is CASSKHVEETQYF. The CDR3 DNA is TGTGCCAGCAGCAAACACGTAGAAGAGACCCAGTACTTC.

The J gene is TRBJ2-2, the V gene TRBV5-5, with D unresolved. Germline V gene data show CDR1 as SGHKS and CDR2 as YYEKEE (reference sequence). V was shortened by 1 base and J by 1 base, with 5 bases between the two germline ends. This CDR3 is 14 amino acids long. CDR3: CASSLFWNTGELFF. CDR3 DNA sequence: TGTGCCAGCAGCTTGTTCTGGAACACCGGGGAGCTGTTTTTT.

The chain's CDR3 is CASTASGGAPDTQYF. CDR3 DNA: TGTGCCAGTACTGCTAGCGGGGGGGCCCCAGATACGCAGTATTTT. The V gene is TRBV19, the J gene TRBJ2-3; TRBD2 matches 12 bases. The CDR3 has 15 residues. The germline gives CDR1 LNHDA, CDR2 SQIVND (reference sequence). V gave up 7 bases and J gave up 4 bases; unmatched junction bases: 6.

The rearrangement links TRBV2 to TRBJ1-2; D not resolved. The CDR3 covers 13 residues. Trimming left V 1 base short and J 8 bases short, with 11 bases between. Germline CDR1 and CDR2: SNHLY and FYNNEI. The DNA of the CDR3 is TGTGCCAGCAGTGAAGGGGCCTACGGGGGCTACACCTTC. Encoded protein: CASSEGAYGGYTF.

The chain combines TRBV6-5 with TRBJ2-7; the match to TRBD2 covers 7 bases. V was clipped by 6 bases and J by 0 bases; unmatched bases: 5. CDR3 length equals 14 residues. The germline gives CDR1 MNHEY, CDR2 SVGAGI. The CDR3 sequence is CASRPSGGSYEQYF. The DNA of the CDR3 is TGTGCCAGCAGGCCCTCGGGAGGCTCCTACGAGCAGTACTTC.